The 15 T cell receptor beta chains listed next were all sequenced from one sample in a study of CD4 T cells in relation to SARS-CoV-2 and coronaviruses. No antigens are known for them. Repertoires were generated with immunoSEQ multiplex PCR, while TCRdb's copy carries only in-frame clones and drops some. The sample records about 15,000 clones, around three quarters being singletons. Unexposed donor CD4+ T cells date from about 2011-2018, before the COVID-19 pandemic. The cells were cultured for 9 to 11 days before CD4+ T cells were isolated. Sequencing input: CD4+ T cells from PBMCs, cultured in vitro. These receptors were taken from a human donor in good health.

This clone has more than one count but fewer than ten. The chain couples TRBV5-1 to TRBJ2-1; tentatively, D is TRBD1 or TRBD2 (6 bases each). Trimming removed 0 bases from V and 1 base from J, with 8 bases in between. The CDR3 is 15 residues long. CDR1 is SGHRS and CDR2 is YFSETQ in the germline V gene. The DNA of the CDR3 is TGCGCCAGCAGCTTGGGGGGGGCGTCCTACAATGAGCAGTTCTTC. It encodes CASSLGGASYNEQFF.

The chain couples TRBV19 to TRBJ1-5, with a weak D call TRBD1 (6 bases). Trimming removed 7 bases at V and 1 base at J, with 17 bases between. Germline CDR1 and CDR2: LNHDA and SQIVND (reference sequence). This CDR3 spans 16 amino acids. As DNA, the CDR3 is TGTGCCAGTAACCCCCTCGGCGGGGGCAGCAATCAGCCCCAGCATTTT. Protein product: CASNPLGGGSNQPQHF.

The chain links TRBV7-2 to TRBJ1-1; TRBD1 might be the D (5 bases). The CDR3 loop spans 15 amino acids. V dropped 2 bases and J dropped 1 base, with 11 bases sitting between them. Germline values: CDR1 SGHTA, CDR2 FQGNSA. The chain's CDR3 is CASSLSTTGNTEAFF. Here the CDR3 DNA reads TGTGCCAGCAGCTTATCAACTACAGGGAACACTGAAGCTTTCTTT.

The chain recombines TRBV28 with TRBJ2-2, with D perhaps matching TRBD1 (6 bases). V lost 8 bases, J lost 7 bases, and 23 bases lay in between. This CDR3 comprises 16 residues. Germline values: CDR1 MDHEN, CDR2 SYDVKM. CDR3 amino acids: CASASGQSLRVGELFF. CDR3 nucleotides: TGTGCCAGCGCCTCAGGACAGAGTCTAAGGGTCGGGGAGCTGTTTTTT.

This chain joins TRBV30 and TRBJ2-1; tentative D call: TRBD2 (5 bases). The V gene lost 3 bases and the J gene lost 7 bases, with 13 bases spanning the gap. The CDR3 spans 13 residues. Germline V gene data show CDR1 as GTSNPN and CDR2 as SVGIG (reference sequence). CDR3 in amino acids: CAWRKDWANEQFF. DNA for the CDR3: TGTGCCTGGAGGAAGGACTGGGCGAATGAGCAGTTCTTC.

The chain uses TRBV4-2 and TRBJ2-7; 7 bases align to TRBD2. This CDR3 contains 14 residues. Per the germline V gene, CDR1 is LGHNA and CDR2 is YNFKEQ. Trimming removed 4 bases from V and 4 bases from J; junction bases left unmatched: 7. For the CDR3, the DNA is TGTGCCAGCAGCCTACCTGGACTAGGTTACGAGCAGTACTTC. Translated: CASSLPGLGYEQYF.

This clone appeared a single time. The chain carries TRBV11-2 and TRBJ2-6; D gene unclear. V lost 2 bases and J lost 3, with 5 bases in between. CDR1 is SGHAT and CDR2 is FQNNGV in the germline V gene. The CDR3 is 14 residues long. The DNA of the CDR3 is TGTGCCAGCAGCTTACGGTATGGGGCCAACGTCCTGACTTTC. It encodes CASSLRYGANVLTF.

The chain uses TRBV7-9 and TRBJ1-2, with D possibly matching TRBD1 (5 bases). V lost 5 bases and J lost 4, with 11 bases in between. The CDR3 runs 13 residues. Per the germline V gene, CDR1 is SEHNR and CDR2 is FQNEAQ (reference sequence). The CDR3 protein is CASSTGTGYGYTF. The CDR3 region has the DNA TGTGCCAGCAGCACCGGGACGGGCTATGGCTACACCTTC.

The J gene is TRBJ1-1, the V gene TRBV19; D is ambiguous. V lost 1 base and J 0 bases, leaving 6 bases between the germline ends. Germline-derived CDR1 and CDR2 are LNHDA and SQIVND (reference sequence). This CDR3 spans 14 amino acids. The CDR3 spells CASSIVGMNTEAFF. CDR3 in DNA: TGTGCCAGTAGTATAGTGGGGATGAACACTGAAGCTTTCTTT.

V and J are TRBV29-1 and TRBJ2-1; no reliable D call. Germline loops: CDR1 SQVTM, CDR2 ANQGSEA. The V end lost 4 bases, the J end lost 2 bases, and 3 bases lay between the germline ends. This CDR3 has 11 amino acids. The CDR3 region has the DNA TGCAGCGTTGTAACCTACAATGAGCAGTTCTTC. It yields the protein CSVVTYNEQFF.

This chain links TRBV5-1 with TRBJ2-5; 10 nucleotides match TRBD2. Trimming removed 0 bases from V and 5 bases from J; junction bases left unmatched: 4. The CDR3 is made up of 15 amino acids. Germline CDR1 SGHRS, CDR2 YFSETQ. The CDR3 spells CASSLELAGYETQYF. In DNA form, the CDR3 reads TGCGCCAGCAGCTTGGAACTAGCGGGATATGAGACCCAGTACTTC.

This clone was seen a handful of times. V and J are TRBV10-1 and TRBJ2-7; a weak D match, TRBD2 (5 bases). V gave up 1 base and J gave up 3 bases, with 10 bases separating them. CDR3 length equals 14 residues. Germline CDR1 and CDR2: WNHNN and SYGVQD (reference sequence). CDR3 coding DNA: TGCGCCAGCAGTGAGTACCCGGGGTACTACGAGCAGTACTTC. It encodes CASSEYPGYYEQYF.

This clone was detected a few times. The chain links TRBV27 to TRBJ2-2; 7 positions match TRBD2. Trimming took 4 bases from V and 2 from J; bases not matched to a gene: 4. The CDR3 has 15 residues. The germline gives CDR1 MNHEY, CDR2 SMNVEV (reference sequence). The CDR3 reads CASSYLAANTGELFF. The DNA of the CDR3 is TGTGCCAGCAGTTATCTAGCGGCTAACACCGGGGAGCTGTTTTTT.

This clone was counted a few times. The V call is TRBV4-1, the J call TRBJ2-3; no clear D. With 2 bases removed from V and 6 bases from J, the gap between germline ends came to 6 bases. CDR1 is MGHRA, CDR2 YSYEKL, per germline. CDR3 size: 12 residues. The CDR3 DNA follows: TGCGCCAGCAGCCAACCAAGGGATACGCAGTATTTT. Translating gives CASSQPRDTQYF.

This clone qualifies as medium-sized. The CDR3 loop is CASSRTGPYEQYF. CDR3 bases: TGTGCCAGCAGTCGGACAGGCCCATACGAGCAGTACTTC. The rearrangement joins TRBV5-8 to TRBJ2-7; 7 nucleotides agree with TRBD1. V shed 5 bases, J shed 4 bases, and the junction held 6 bases outside the gene matches. CDR3 size: 13 residues. The V gene's germline CDR1 is SGHTS and CDR2 YDEGEE.